The 26 T cell receptor beta chains given below trace back to one sample, sequenced in a study of blood T cell repertoires in COVID-19. Only in-frame clones appear in the TCRdb table, and some are missing; sequencing was by immunoSEQ multiplex PCR. Of 310,000 or so clones listed, roughly 90% are singletons. Source material: peripheral blood. The receptors shown here come from a woman aged 25 to 45 with COVID-19, enrolled during active disease.

This sequence joins TRBV19 and TRBJ2-3, with D uncertain. There are 13 residues in the CDR3. Trimming stripped 3 bases from V and 6 bases from J, with 10 bases between. Per the germline V gene, CDR1 is LNHDA and CDR2 is SQIVND (reference sequence). CDR3 residues: CASSMQHYDTQYF. The DNA of the CDR3 is TGTGCCAGTAGTATGCAACATTACGATACGCAGTATTTT.

This clone was counted a few times. V and J are TRBV6-1 and TRBJ2-1; 7 bases fit TRBD2. This CDR3 region has 16 residues. Germline trimming cut 1 base from V and 1 base from J; bases unmatched to any gene: 4. Germline V gives CDR1 MNHNS, CDR2 SASEGT. CDR3 nucleotides: TGTGCCAGCAGTGAAGGTGCCGGGGGGTCCTACAATGAGCAGTTCTTC. Its translation is CASSEGAGGSYNEQFF.

The J gene is TRBJ1-1, the V gene TRBV19; possible D gene TRBD1, 6 bases. Germline CDR1 LNHDA, CDR2 SQIVND (reference sequence). V dropped 7 bases and J dropped 1 base, with 19 bases sitting between them. This CDR3 region has 16 residues. CDR3 sequence: CASTPPPGHKNTEAFF. CDR3 coding DNA: TGTGCCAGTACCCCGCCACCGGGACACAAGAACACTGAAGCTTTCTTT. Combining the CDR3 with reference TRBV19 and TRBJ1-1 gives the whole variable domain DGGITQSPKYLFRKEGQNVTLSCEQNLNHDAMYWYRQDPGQGLRLIYYSQIVNDFQKGDIAEGYSVSREKKESFPLTVTSAQKNPTAFYLCASTPPPGHKNTEAFFGQGTRLTVV.

The genes are TRBV5-1 and TRBJ2-2; weak D call: TRBD2 (6 bases). Germline CDR1 is SGHRS and CDR2 is YFSETQ. The CDR3 runs 16 residues. V was clipped by 2 bases and J by 5 bases, with 16 bases between them. DNA for the CDR3: TGCGCCAGCAGCTTATACGGGGGAAGCTTGACCGGGGAGCTGTTTTTT. As protein: CASSLYGGSLTGELFF. The variable domain in full, with the rest retrieved from reference TRBV5-1 and TRBJ2-2, is KAGVTQTPRYLIKTRGQQVTLSCSPISGHRSVSWYQQTPGQGLQFLFEYFSETQRNKGNFPGRFSGRQFSNSRSEMNVSTLELGDSALYLCASSLYGGSLTGELFFGEGSRLTVL.

The rearrangement joins TRBV19 to TRBJ2-7; 7 bases are shared with TRBD1. The CDR3 extends over 15 amino acids. CDR1 and CDR2 from the germline V gene are LNHDA and SQIVND (reference sequence). Trimming removed 1 base from V and 1 base from J; junction bases left unmatched: 4. Here the CDR3 reads CASSIGWDRSYEQYF. Written as DNA, the CDR3 is TGTGCCAGTAGTATAGGATGGGACAGATCCTACGAGCAGTACTTC.

V gene TRBV7-8 combines with J gene TRBJ2-7; 7 nucleotides agree with TRBD1. CDR1 SGHVS and CDR2 FQNEAQ come from the germline V gene. The V gene end was trimmed by 5 bases and the J gene end by 1 base; junction bases not matched to a gene: 8. The CDR3 covers 15 residues. The CDR3 loop reads CASSAITGASYEQYF. The CDR3 DNA is TGTGCCAGCAGCGCCATCACAGGGGCGTCCTACGAGCAGTACTTC.

The chain recombines TRBV10-1 with TRBJ2-5; TRBD2 agrees at 10 bases. From germline, CDR1 is WNHNN and CDR2 SYGVQD (reference sequence). The CDR3 length is 14 residues. The junction had 6 bases not matched to a gene; V was cut back by 6 bases and J by 5 bases. Written as DNA, the CDR3 is TGCGCCAGCAGCCCAGCGGGAGGGCCGGAGACCCAGTACTTC. Amino acid sequence: CASSPAGGPETQYF.

The chain carries TRBV2 and TRBJ2-5; TRBD2 matches 10 bases. Germline CDR1 and CDR2: SNHLY and FYNNEI. This CDR3 region has 17 residues. The V gene end was trimmed by 1 base and the J gene end by 1 base; junction bases not matched to a gene: 6. The CDR3, as DNA: TGTGCCAGCAGTGAAGATAGAGCGGGAGGGGCCCAAGAGACCCAGTACTTC. Translated, it gives CASSEDRAGGAQETQYF. Looking up the rest from reference TRBV2 and TRBJ2-5 gives the full variable domain: EPEVTQTPSHQVTQMGQEVILRCVPISNHLYFYWYRQILGQKVEFLVSFYNNEISEKSEIFDDQFSVERPDGSNFTLKIRSTKLEDSAMYFCASSEDRAGGAQETQYFGPGTRLLVL.

The chain uses TRBV9 and TRBJ1-6; maybe TRBD1 (6 bases). The V gene's germline CDR1 is SGDLS and CDR2 YYNGEE. V shed 0 bases and J shed 10 bases, with 8 bases lying between them. This CDR3 is 13 amino acids long. The CDR3 bases are TGTGCCAGCAGCGTAGCAGGGGTGTCACCCCTCCACTTT. Translating gives CASSVAGVSPLHF.

The rearrangement joins TRBV7-8 to TRBJ2-7; D not certain. V was clipped by 1 base and J by 4 bases, with 8 bases between them. CDR3 size: 13 residues. Germline V gene sequence: CDR1 SGHVS, CDR2 FQNEAQ. CDR3 region: CASSLGLSYEQYF. The CDR3 DNA reads TGTGCCAGCAGCTTAGGCCTTAGTTACGAGCAGTACTTC.

The chain combines TRBV10-1 with TRBJ2-1; possibly TRBD1 for D (5 bases). Germline loops: CDR1 WNHNN, CDR2 SYGVQD (reference sequence). V lost 8 bases and J 7 bases, leaving 15 bases between the germline ends. The CDR3 spans 13 residues. CDR3 sequence reads: CASSSGARNEQFF. CDR3 DNA: TGCGCCAGCTCCTCTGGGGCGCGAAATGAGCAGTTCTTC.

This sequence joins TRBV10-3 and TRBJ2-7; 9 bases align to TRBD1. CDR1 is ENHRY, CDR2 SYGVKD, per germline. CDR3 length equals 15 residues. The V segment lost 0 bases and the J segment 2 bases; nucleotides outside the gene matches: 2. The CDR3: CAISESTGGPYEQYF. The CDR3 nucleotides are TGTGCCATCAGTGAGTCTACAGGGGGCCCCTACGAGCAGTACTTC.

The rearrangement uses TRBV18 and TRBJ2-1; the D gene is possibly TRBD2 (6 bases). Per the germline V gene, CDR1 is KGHSH and CDR2 is LQKENI. Trimming cost V 0 bases and J 3 bases, with 12 bases left between them. The length of the CDR3 is 16 residues. The CDR3 loop is CASSPPVGSVYNEQFF. The CDR3 region has the DNA TGTGCCAGCTCACCACCGGTCGGGAGTGTCTACAATGAGCAGTTCTTC.

The rearrangement joins TRBV19 to TRBJ2-5, with D uncertain. V lost 1 base, J lost 4 bases, and 13 bases lay in between. Germline CDR1 and CDR2: LNHDA and SQIVND (reference sequence). The CDR3 loop spans 15 amino acids. The CDR3 nucleotides are TGTGCCAGTAGTATAGCAACGTCCGGTAGAGAGACCCAGTACTTC. Residues: CASSIATSGRETQYF.

The chain joins TRBV25-1 to TRBJ2-1; D gene unclear. This CDR3 has 13 amino acids. Germline V gene sequence: CDR1 MGHDK, CDR2 SYGVNS. The germline V and J ends were trimmed by 10 bases and 2 bases, with 12 bases remaining between them. The chain's CDR3 is CATQAHTYNEQFF. CDR3 DNA sequence: TGTGCCACTCAAGCGCATACCTACAATGAGCAGTTCTTC.

The CDR3: CASRETGANTEAFF. CDR3 nucleotide sequence: TGTGCCAGCAGGGAGACAGGGGCGAACACTGAAGCTTTCTTT. The chain uses TRBV6-5 and TRBJ1-1, with TRBD1 identical over 8 bases. V lost 6 bases to trimming and J lost 1 base; unmatched junction nucleotides: 4. CDR1 MNHEY and CDR2 SVGAGI come from the germline V gene. The CDR3 contains 14 residues.

The V and J genes are TRBV18 and TRBJ1-4, with 8 nucleotides matching TRBD1. The CDR3 spans 14 residues. The junction had 4 bases not matched to a gene; V was cut back by 2 bases and J by 8 bases. Germline assignment: CDR1 KGHSH and CDR2 LQKENI. The DNA of the CDR3 is TGTGCCAGCTCACCAGGACAGGGAGGCGAAAAACTGTTTTTT. Translated: CASSPGQGGEKLFF.

J is TRBJ1-2 and V is TRBV30; no firm D call. Trimming stripped 3 bases from V and 5 bases from J, with 13 bases between. CDR3 length equals 13 residues. Germline V gene lookup returns CDR1 GTSNPN and CDR2 SVGIG (reference sequence). The CDR3 sequence: CAWSPGRVYGYTF. DNA for the CDR3: TGTGCCTGGAGCCCGGGGAGGGTATATGGCTACACCTTC.

V usage is TRBV3-1 (or the pseudogene TRBV3-2) and J usage is TRBJ2-3, with 8 bases aligning to TRBD2. The V and J ends lost 6 bases and 0 bases, in that order; junction bases with no gene match: 5. CDR1 is LGHDT and CDR2 is YNNKEL in the germline V gene (reference sequence). This CDR3 has 15 amino acids. CDR3: CASRHSGASTDTQYF. CDR3 sequence (DNA): TGTGCCAGCAGGCATAGCGGGGCGAGCACAGATACGCAGTATTTT.

Regarding this clone: One junction end does not reproduce the germline sequence, and a read error may be involved. The chain has TRBV2 and TRBJ1-5; the D gene is possibly TRBD1 (5 bases). CDR1 is SNHLY, CDR2 FYNNEI, per germline. There are 15 residues in the CDR3. CDR3 coding DNA: TGTGCCAGCACTGAAGGGGAGGAGGGCAATCAGCCCCAGCATTTT. It yields the protein CASTEGEEGNQPQHF. Supplemented by reference TRBV2 and TRBJ1-5, the full variable domain reads EPEVTQTPSHQVTQMGQEVILRCVPISNHLYFYWYRQILGQKVEFLVSFYNNEISEKSEIFDDQFSVERPDGSNFTLKIRSTKLEDSAMYFCASTEGEEGNQPQHFGDGTRLSIL.

The V gene is TRBV30, the J gene TRBJ2-2; 10 bases are a match to TRBD2. The CDR3 runs to 14 residues. Losses at the gene ends were 4 bases for V and 12 bases for J; bases not matched to a gene: 11. Germline CDR1 is GTSNPN and CDR2 is SVGIG (reference sequence). The CDR3: CAWTTALAGAKLFF. In DNA form, the CDR3 reads TGTGCCTGGACTACCGCCCTAGCGGGAGCGAAGCTGTTTTTT.

The chain couples TRBV5-1 to TRBJ1-4, with D possibly matching TRBD1 (5 bases). The germline CDR1 and CDR2 sequences are SGHRS and YFSETQ. The CDR3 extends over 18 amino acids. V lost 0 bases, J lost 3 bases, and 18 bases lay in between. In DNA, the CDR3 is TGCGCCAGCAGCTTGGCCCCAGCCGGGGGACCACCTAATGAAAAACTGTTTTTT. The encoded protein is CASSLAPAGGPPNEKLFF.

The chain couples TRBV3-1 (or the pseudogene TRBV3-2) to TRBJ2-7; TRBD2 aligns across 8 bases. The ends lost 0 bases at V and 0 bases at J; junction bases unmatched: 7. The CDR3 has 17 amino acids. Germline V gene lookup returns CDR1 LGHDT and CDR2 YNNKEL (reference sequence). In nucleotides, the CDR3 is TGTGCCAGCAGCCAAGAACTAGCGGTTAAGAGCTCCTACGAGCAGTACTTC. Protein sequence: CASSQELAVKSSYEQYF.

V is TRBV6-5 and J is TRBJ2-7, with a possible D match to TRBD1 (6 bases). This CDR3 is built from 14 residues. From germline, CDR1 is MNHEY and CDR2 SVGAGI. The V end lost 3 bases, the J end lost 2 bases, and 11 bases lay between the germline ends. The CDR3 region is CASSYTGPAYEQYF. The CDR3 DNA sequence: TGTGCCAGCAGTTATACAGGGCCTGCCTACGAGCAGTACTTC.

This clone occurred many times. This rearrangement joins TRBV4-1 to TRBJ1-2, with D perhaps matching TRBD1 (5 bases). V was cut by 0 bases and J by 5 bases, with 13 bases left in between. The CDR3 sequence is 15 residues long. Germline-derived CDR1 and CDR2 are MGHRA and YSYEKL. DNA for the CDR3: TGCGCCAGCAGCCAAGATAGGGGCCCCTCATATGGCTACACCTTC. Amino acid sequence: CASSQDRGPSYGYTF.

In its sample, this clone was seen once. The rearrangement joins TRBV19 to TRBJ2-7, with 11 bases aligning to TRBD1. The CDR3 has 14 amino acids. Germline trimming cut 6 bases from V and 7 bases from J; bases unmatched to any gene: 8. Per germline, CDR1 LNHDA and CDR2 SQIVND (reference sequence). The CDR3 spells CASRGTGGQREQYF. CDR3 nucleotide sequence: TGTGCCAGTAGGGGGACAGGGGGTCAGAGGGAGCAGTACTTC.